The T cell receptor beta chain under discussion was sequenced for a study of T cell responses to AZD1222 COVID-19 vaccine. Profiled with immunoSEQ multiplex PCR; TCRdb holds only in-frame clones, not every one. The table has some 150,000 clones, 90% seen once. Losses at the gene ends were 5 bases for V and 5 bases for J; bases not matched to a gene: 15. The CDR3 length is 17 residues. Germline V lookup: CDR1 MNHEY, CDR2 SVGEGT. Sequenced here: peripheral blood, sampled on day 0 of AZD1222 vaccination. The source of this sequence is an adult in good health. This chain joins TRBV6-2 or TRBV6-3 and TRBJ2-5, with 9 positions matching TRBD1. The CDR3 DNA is TGTGCCAGCAGTCCCCCGACCGGGACAGGGCGTGTGGAGACCCAGTACTTC. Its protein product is CASSPPTGTGRVETQYF.